The 18 T cell receptor beta chains given below trace back to one sample, sequenced in a study of shared clonotypes between healthy human individuals. Method: immunoSEQ multiplex PCR; TCRdb's copy keeps in-frame clones and lacks some. The sample consists of roughly 1.4 million clones, 98% to 99% of them appearing once. The source material was naive CD4+ T cells sorted from blood. As for subset: CD45RA+ positively selected. The receptors stem from a man aged 25 to 40 in good health.

The V and J genes are TRBV4-1 and TRBJ1-4; 9 positions match TRBD1. Germline V gene sequence: CDR1 MGHRA, CDR2 YSYEKL. Germline trimming cut 3 bases from V and 5 bases from J; bases unmatched to any gene: 7. The CDR3 contains 16 residues. This CDR3 is CASSQNRDRENEKLFF. The DNA of the CDR3 is TGCGCCAGCAGCCAGAACCGGGACAGGGAAAATGAAAAACTGTTTTTT.

As regards this clone: Other nucleotide sequences from this sample produce the same CDR3. The chain has TRBV29-1 and TRBJ2-3, with 7 bases aligning to TRBD1. With 4 bases clipped from V and 2 bases from J, the junction kept 3 bases outside the gene matches. CDR1 and CDR2 (germline): SQVTM, ANQGSEA. CDR3 size: 13 residues. CDR3 protein: CSVAGTVTDTQYF. For the CDR3, the DNA is TGCAGCGTTGCGGGGACAGTCACAGATACGCAGTATTTT.

The rearrangement uses TRBV21-1 and TRBJ1-1; TRBD1 is the table's D call, not checked against the DNA. TRBV21-1 is given as a pseudogene. The CDR3 has 13 amino acids. The CDR3: CASTLTGLAEAFF. In nucleotides, the CDR3 is TGTGCCAGCACCCTGACAGGGCTCGCTGAAGCTTTCTTT.

The J gene is TRBJ1-4, the V gene TRBV28; TRBD1 is a possible D gene (6 bases). CDR3 length equals 14 residues. V lost 6 bases, J lost 10 bases, and 18 bases lay in between. Germline V CDR1 and CDR2: MDHEN, SYDVKM. Here the CDR3 reads CASRKGGRWGKLFF. CDR3 coding DNA: TGTGCCAGCAGAAAGGGGGGACGTTGGGGAAAACTGTTTTTT.

The V gene is TRBV11-3, the J gene TRBJ2-7; D gene uncertain. Germline CDR1 SGHNT, CDR2 YENEEA. The CDR3 is made up of 12 amino acids. V lost 0 bases and J lost 5, with 5 bases in between. In nucleotides, the CDR3 is TGTGCCAGCAGCTTAGACCGCCACGAGCAGTACTTC. This gives the protein CASSLDRHEQYF.

The V gene is TRBV5-1, the J gene TRBJ2-5, with 7 positions matching TRBD1. The germline CDR1 and CDR2 sequences are SGHRS and YFSETQ. This CDR3 contains 15 residues. The J segment lost 2 bases and the V segment lost 4 bases, leaving 8 bases of the junction unmatched. The CDR3, as DNA: TGCGCCAGCAGCCGGGACAGCGATTTTCAAGAGACCCAGTACTTC. Translation gives CASSRDSDFQETQYF. Full variable domain (rest looked up from reference TRBV5-1 and TRBJ2-5): KAGVTQTPRYLIKTRGQQVTLSCSPISGHRSVSWYQQTPGQGLQFLFEYFSETQRNKGNFPGRFSGRQFSNSRSEMNVSTLELGDSALYLCASSRDSDFQETQYFGPGTRLLVL.

This chain joins TRBV7-8 and TRBJ1-3; no reliable D call. The CDR3 spans 14 residues. Trimming pared 2 bases from V and 8 bases from J, leaving 13 bases between. Germline V gene sequence: CDR1 SGHVS, CDR2 FQNEAQ. The CDR3 region has the DNA TGTGCCAGCAGCTTACTTCGAGGGAGGGACACCATATATTTT. It specifies CASSLLRGRDTIYF. Supplemented by reference TRBV7-8 and TRBJ1-3, the full variable domain reads GAGVSQSPRYKVAKRGQDVALRCDPISGHVSLFWYQQALGQGPEFLTYFQNEAQLDKSGLPSDRFFAERPEGSVSTLKIQRTQQEDSAVYLCASSLLRGRDTIYFGEGSWLTVV.

This rearrangement joins TRBV18 to TRBJ2-7, with D possibly being TRBD1 (6 bases). Trimming removed 3 bases from V and 6 bases from J, with 15 bases in between. CDR3 size: 14 residues. Germline V gene data show CDR1 as KGHSH and CDR2 as LQKENI. The CDR3 is CASSPYDRLTEQYF. In DNA form, the CDR3 reads TGTGCCAGCTCACCGTACGACAGGCTGACCGAGCAGTACTTC.

The rearrangement links TRBV6-4 to TRBJ1-5; D gene ambiguous. Trimming pared 4 bases from V and 1 base from J, leaving 5 bases between. The CDR3 sequence is 13 residues long. Germline lookup yields CDR1 MRHNA and CDR2 SNTAGT. The CDR3 DNA sequence: TGTGCCAGCAGTGTGGAAAGCAATCAGCCCCAGCATTTT. Translated: CASSVESNQPQHF.

The rearrangement links TRBV12-5 to TRBJ2-1; D is perhaps TRBD1 or TRBD2 (5 bases each). Deletions cut 0 bases from V and 8 bases from J, with 20 bases between. The CDR3 length is 17 residues. CDR1 is LGHNT, CDR2 FRNRAP, per germline. The CDR3 region is CASGLVLGAMGNHEQFF. The CDR3 DNA reads TGTGCTAGTGGTTTGGTACTCGGGGCGATGGGAAACCATGAGCAGTTCTTC.

This clone came up once. V and J are TRBV5-1 and TRBJ2-1; D might be TRBD2 (6 bases). This CDR3 spans 14 amino acids. Trimming took off 3 bases at V and 4 bases at J, with 11 bases between the two ends. Germline V gives CDR1 SGHRS, CDR2 YFSETQ. Here the CDR3 reads CASSSGLLYNEQFF. The CDR3 nucleotides are TGCGCCAGCAGCTCCGGACTACTTTACAATGAGCAGTTCTTC.

V gene TRBV14 combines with J gene TRBJ2-7; 11 bases agree with TRBD1. This CDR3 has 14 amino acids. Germline CDR1 is SGHDN and CDR2 is FVKESK. V trimming: 5 bases; J trimming: 4 bases; junction bases outside the gene matches: 4. The CDR3: CASSADRGPYEQYF. As DNA, the CDR3 is TGTGCCAGCAGCGCGGACAGGGGGCCGTACGAGCAGTACTTC.

V is TRBV19 and J is TRBJ2-3; D gene unclear. The CDR3 totals 14 residues. The germline V gene has CDR1 LNHDA and CDR2 SQIVND (reference sequence). CDR3 loop: CASSSTLSTDTQYF. The CDR3 DNA sequence: TGTGCTAGCTCGAGTACACTTAGCACAGATACGCAGTATTTT. The full variable domain, completed using reference TRBV19 and TRBJ2-3, is DGGITQSPKYLFRKEGQNVTLSCEQNLNHDAMYWYRQDPGQGLRLIYYSQIVNDFQKGDIAEGYSVSREKKESFPLTVTSAQKNPTAFYLCASSSTLSTDTQYFGPGTRLTVL.

Only one count was recorded for this clone. This CDR3 reads CASSLSLAGIAYEQYF. The DNA for the CDR3 is TGCGCCAGCAGCTTATCACTAGCGGGGATAGCCTACGAGCAGTACTTC. The chain uses TRBV5-1 and TRBJ2-7; 10 bases are shared with TRBD2. CDR3 length equals 16 residues. V dropped 2 bases and J dropped 2; count of bases not matched to a gene: 7. Germline CDR1 is SGHRS and CDR2 is YFSETQ.

The chain links TRBV7-3 to TRBJ2-2; 8 bases align to TRBD1. Trimming took 5 bases from V and 4 from J; bases not matched to a gene: 6. The CDR3 is 15 residues long. Germline CDR1 and CDR2: SGHTA and FQGTGA. The CDR3 region has the DNA TGTGCCAGCAGCCCCCTGGACAGGGCCACCGGGGAGCTGTTTTTT. Encoded protein: CASSPLDRATGELFF.

The gene calls are TRBV7-9 and TRBJ1-1, with D perhaps TRBD1 (6 bases). There are 12 residues in the CDR3. The ends were cut back, 0 bases at V and 11 bases at J, with 10 bases in the middle. CDR1 SEHNR and CDR2 FQNEAQ come from the germline V gene (reference sequence). CDR3 nucleotides: TGTGCCAGCAGCTTAGCGCGACAGGAGGCTTTCTTT. It yields the protein CASSLARQEAFF. Using reference TRBV7-9 and TRBJ1-1 for the parts outside the CDR3, the full variable domain is DTGVSQNPRHKITKRGQNVTFRCDPISEHNRLYWYRQTLGQGPEFLTYFQNEAQLEKSRLLSDRFSAERPKGSFSTLEIQRTEQGDSAMYLCASSLARQEAFFGQGTRLTVV.

The chain couples TRBV30 to TRBJ1-2; D unclear. Germline V gene data show CDR1 as GTSNPN and CDR2 as SVGIG (reference sequence). Trimming removed 2 bases at V and 5 bases at J, with 15 bases between. CDR3 length equals 14 residues. The CDR3 DNA sequence: TGTGCCTGGAGTCCCCGACTGAAGGATTATGGCTACACCTTC. Protein: CAWSPRLKDYGYTF.

The chain has TRBV15 and TRBJ2-3, with 14 bases fitting TRBD2. With V trimmed by 0 bases and J by 1 base, 6 bases remained unmatched. The CDR3 has 19 amino acids. Per the germline V gene, CDR1 is LNHNV and CDR2 is YYDKDF (reference sequence). The CDR3 DNA sequence: TGTGCCACCAGCAGAGATGGGACTAGCGGGAGCGGAGGCACAGATACGCAGTATTTT. Its protein product is CATSRDGTSGSGGTDTQYF.